The clone carrying this T cell receptor (beta chain) appeared a single time. Its antigen is unknown. The CDR3 runs 16 residues. Between the trimmed V and J ends, which lost 5 bases and 7 bases, there was a span of 20 bases. Germline CDR1 reads LNHDA; CDR2 reads SQIVND (reference sequence). This sample was included in a study of cytomegalovirus exposure and HLA in healthy donors. Study-level points and caveats: One cluster of highly shared sequence variants probably arose as a sequencing artifact.

PCR employed 60 Vbeta and 13 Jbeta primers. Produced via immunoSEQ multiplex PCR; TCRdb's table is partial and in-frame only. The sample yields about 140,000 clones, about 80% seen once. The chain is built from TRBV19 and TRBJ2-2, with a possible D match to TRBD2 (6 bases). This clonotype was sampled from a middle-aged woman in good health and CMV-seronegative. Input material: PBMCs. The CDR3 DNA reads TGTGCCAGTAGTGCCTGGGACTTCCAGAGCCACGGGGAGCTGTTTTTT. Its protein product is CASSAWDFQSHGELFF.